This TCR beta chain emerged from a study of cytomegalovirus exposure and HLA in healthy donors. Study-level points and caveats: Among TCR beta chains, those listed as cytomegalovirus-associated numbered over 150.

Healthy individuals who donated bone marrow served as the donors. A note on this clone: Its cognate antigen is unknown.

PCR amplification relied on 60 Vbeta primers (plus 13 Jbeta primers). Sequenced by immunoSEQ multiplex PCR; TCRdb stores in-frame clones only, minus some. This table holds under 200,000 clones, roughly 80% found once. The CDR3 has 16 residues. CDR1 is MNHEY, CDR2 SMNVEV, per germline (reference sequence). After removal of 7 bases from V and 0 bases from J, the junction contained 10 bases not matched to a gene. The source material was PBMCs. J is TRBJ2-3 and V is TRBV27, with TRBD1 identical over 7 bases. The receptor's source is a young woman in good health and CMV-seronegative. CDR3 DNA: TGTGCCAGCAAAACCCACCGGGACAGTAGCACAGATACGCAGTATTTT. Amino acids: CASKTHRDSSTDTQYF.